This T cell receptor beta chain was profiled in a study of control samples from healthy donors and cancer patients. Trimming pared 2 bases from V and 2 bases from J, leaving 9 bases between. CDR1 is SQVTM, CDR2 ANQGSEA, per germline. CDR3 length: 13 amino acids. Sequenced by immunoSEQ multiplex PCR; TCRdb stores in-frame clones only, minus some. The data show more than 50,000 clones, about 96% seen once. The sequence derives from a woman aged 18-29 years in good health. The sequenced sample consisted of blood. The genes are TRBV29-1 and TRBJ1-1; D gene unclear. CDR3 residues: CSVELKENTEAFF. The CDR3 bases are TGCAGCGTTGAATTAAAGGAAAACACTGAAGCTTTCTTT.